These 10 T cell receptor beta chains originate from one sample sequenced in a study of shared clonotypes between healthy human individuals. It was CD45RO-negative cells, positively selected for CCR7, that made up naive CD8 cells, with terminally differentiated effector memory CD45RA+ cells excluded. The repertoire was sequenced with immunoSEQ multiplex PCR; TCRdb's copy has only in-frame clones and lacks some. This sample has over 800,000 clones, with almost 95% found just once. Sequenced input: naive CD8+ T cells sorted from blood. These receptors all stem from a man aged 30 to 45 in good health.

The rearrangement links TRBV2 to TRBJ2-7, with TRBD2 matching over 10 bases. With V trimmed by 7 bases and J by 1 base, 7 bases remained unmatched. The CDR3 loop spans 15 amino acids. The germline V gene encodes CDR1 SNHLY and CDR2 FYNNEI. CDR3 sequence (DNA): TGTGCCAGCACCCCGACTAGCGGGTTATCCTACGAGCAGTACTTC. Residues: CASTPTSGLSYEQYF.

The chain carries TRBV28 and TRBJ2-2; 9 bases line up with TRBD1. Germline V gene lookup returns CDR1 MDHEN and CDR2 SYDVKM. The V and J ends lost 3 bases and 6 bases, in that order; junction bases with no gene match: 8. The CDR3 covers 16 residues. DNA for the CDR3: TGTGCCAGCAGTTTCCCGGGACAGGGTCAGGCCGGGGAGCTGTTTTTT. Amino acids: CASSFPGQGQAGELFF.

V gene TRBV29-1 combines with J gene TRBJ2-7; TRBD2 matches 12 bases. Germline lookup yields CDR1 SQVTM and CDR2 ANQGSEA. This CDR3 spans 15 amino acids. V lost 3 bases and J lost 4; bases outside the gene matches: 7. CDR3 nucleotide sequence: TGCAGCGTTGAGGGACTAGCGGGCCTCGGGTACGAGCAGTACTTC. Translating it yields CSVEGLAGLGYEQYF.

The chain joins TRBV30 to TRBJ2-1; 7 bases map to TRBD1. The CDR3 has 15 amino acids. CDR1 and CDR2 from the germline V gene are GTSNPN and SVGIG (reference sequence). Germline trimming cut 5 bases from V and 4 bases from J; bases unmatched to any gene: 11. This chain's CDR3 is CAWRSTGTVYNEQFF. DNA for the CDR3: TGTGCCTGGCGCTCAACCGGGACAGTGTACAATGAGCAGTTCTTC.

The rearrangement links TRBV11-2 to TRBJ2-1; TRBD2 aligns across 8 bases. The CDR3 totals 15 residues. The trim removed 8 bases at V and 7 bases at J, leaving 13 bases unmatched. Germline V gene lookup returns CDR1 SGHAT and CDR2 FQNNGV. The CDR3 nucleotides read TGTGCCAGCTCGGGTGGGCATAGCGGGACTAATGAGCAGTTCTTC. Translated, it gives CASSGGHSGTNEQFF.

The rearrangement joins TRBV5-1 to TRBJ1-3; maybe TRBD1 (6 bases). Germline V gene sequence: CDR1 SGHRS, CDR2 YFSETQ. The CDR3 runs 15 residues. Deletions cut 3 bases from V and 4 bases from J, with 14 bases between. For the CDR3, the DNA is TGCGCCAGCAGCTCCTTCGGGGGCTCAGGAAACACCATATATTTT. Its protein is CASSSFGGSGNTIYF.

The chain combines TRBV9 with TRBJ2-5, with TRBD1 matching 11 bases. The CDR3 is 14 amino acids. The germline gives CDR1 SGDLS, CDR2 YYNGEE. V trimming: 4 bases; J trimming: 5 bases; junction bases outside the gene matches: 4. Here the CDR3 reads CASSRTGGWETQYF. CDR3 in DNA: TGTGCCAGCAGCCGGACAGGGGGCTGGGAGACCCAGTACTTC.

CDR3 loop: CASSFLRVEKLFF. CDR3 nucleotide sequence: TGTGCCAGCAGTTTTCTGCGGGTTGAAAAACTGTTTTTT. This rearrangement joins TRBV25-1 to TRBJ1-4; D remains unclear. The germline V gene has CDR1 MGHDK and CDR2 SYGVNS. Trimming stripped 5 bases from V and 7 bases from J, with 11 bases between. The CDR3 sequence is 13 residues long.

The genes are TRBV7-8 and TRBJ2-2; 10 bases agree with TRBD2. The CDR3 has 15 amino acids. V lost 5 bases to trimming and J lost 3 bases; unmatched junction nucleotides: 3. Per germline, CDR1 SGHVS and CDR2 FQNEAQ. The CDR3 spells CASSVGLADTGELFF. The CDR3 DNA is TGTGCCAGCAGCGTCGGACTAGCGGACACCGGGGAGCTGTTTTTT.

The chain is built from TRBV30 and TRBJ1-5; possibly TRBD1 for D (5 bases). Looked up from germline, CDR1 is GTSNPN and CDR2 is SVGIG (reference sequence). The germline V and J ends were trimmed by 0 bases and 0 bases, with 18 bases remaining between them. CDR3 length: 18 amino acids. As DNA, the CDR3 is TGTGCCTGGAGTGTAAGTGGGGGTTTTGGCTATAGCAATCAGCCCCAGCATTTT. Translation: CAWSVSGGFGYSNQPQHF.